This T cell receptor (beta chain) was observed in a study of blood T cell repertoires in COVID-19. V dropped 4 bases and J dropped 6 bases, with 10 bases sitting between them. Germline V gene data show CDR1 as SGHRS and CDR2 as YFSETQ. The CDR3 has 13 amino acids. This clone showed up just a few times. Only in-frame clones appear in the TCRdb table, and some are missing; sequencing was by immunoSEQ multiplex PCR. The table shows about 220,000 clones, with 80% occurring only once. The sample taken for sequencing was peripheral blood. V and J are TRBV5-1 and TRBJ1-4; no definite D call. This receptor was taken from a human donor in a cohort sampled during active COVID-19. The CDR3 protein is CASSQAGHEKLFF. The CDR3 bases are TGCGCCAGCAGCCAAGCGGGCCATGAAAAACTGTTTTTT.